This T cell receptor beta chain came from a study of response to subunit inactivated influenza vaccine. TCRdb reprocessed the RT-PCR reads with MiXCR, giving one entry per CDR3 protein. This sample has about 540,000 distinct CDR3 sequences; roughly a quarter occur once, and the top ten carry approximately 3%. CDR3 size: 17 residues. The germline CDR1 and CDR2 sequences are SGDLS and YYNGEE. V dropped 2 bases and J dropped 4; count of bases not matched to a gene: 5. These data were also filed under a second study, of T cells expressing NK-cell markers. This second report adds: With UMIs, 5'RACE template switching was used to make TCR beta cDNA. CD3+CD56+NKG2C+, CD3+CD56+NKG2C- and CD3+CD56-NKG2C+ T cells, once sorted, supplied the TCR beta repertoires. Just one sequenced donor of eight was HCMV-seronegative, while seven were seropositive. Anti-gamma-delta TCR antibody use in several experiments restricted sorting to alpha-beta TCR T cells. These same clonotypes (in four donors) also led the CD3+CD56-NKG2C+ fraction.

Source: CD4+ T cells sorted from PBMCs, taken about 11 days after vaccination. The sequence derives from a middle-aged man who received an inactivated influenza vaccine. The gene calls are TRBV9 and TRBJ2-2; 13 bases are shared with TRBD2. The CDR3 DNA sequence: TGTGCCAGCAGCGTTGGACTAGCGGGAGCGTCCACCGGGGAGCTGTTTTTT. It is translated as CASSVGLAGASTGELFF.